A selection of T cell receptor beta chains follows, all from one sample in a study of human T cells and chemical hapten exposure. TCRdb recomputed calls from the RACE reads with MiXCR, one row per CDR3 protein. The sample has some 96,000 distinct CDR3 sequences, 25% to 30% seen once; the top ten hold over 9%. Sequenced here: whole blood, sampled in connection with sensitization to the hapten diphenylcyclopropenone (DPC). These receptors were collected from a middle-aged man with alopecia areata. Some clones in this sample may be carry-over from other donors' samples. Each CDR3 is given with its conserved first and last residue. D genes are given only for firm matches. The listing skips clone size in some rows; elsewhere it reads once, few, many or a size class.

j_call clone_size v_call d_call cdr3_nt cdr3_aa
TRBJ2-7 few TRBV6-5 TRBD1 TGTGCCAGCAGCCAGGGACAGTCCTACGAGCAGTACTTC CASSQGQSYEQYF
TRBJ2-5 . TRBV28 . TGTGCCACCGAGAACCTCTTGGAGACCCAGTACTTC CATENLLETQYF
TRBJ2-2 few TRBV4-2 . TGTGCCAGCAGCCGGGACTTCTCGAACACCGGGGAGCTGTTTTTT CASSRDFSNTGELFF
TRBJ2-3 . TRBV15 . TGTGCCACCAGCCGGGACTTTACGCAGTATTTT CATSRDFTQYF
TRBJ1-5 . TRBV27 . TGTGCCAGCAGTTTATCGATGGTTAGCAATCAGCCCCAGCATTTT CASSLSMVSNQPQHF
TRBJ2-5 . TRBV19 . TGTGCCAGTAGTTATTCTAGGGAAGAGACCCAGTACTTC CASSYSREETQYF
TRBJ2-1 few TRBV29-1 . TGCAGCGTCGTCCGTGGGACCTACTACAATGAGCAGTTCTTC CSVVRGTYYNEQFF
TRBJ2-1 few TRBV20-1 . TGCAGTGCTAGAGATCCCGGGACTGGGTACAATGAGCAGTTCTTC CSARDPGTGYNEQFF
TRBJ2-7 . TRBV28 TRBD2 TGTGCCAGCAGTTTTGGGACTAGCGGTCACGAGCAGTACTTC CASSFGTSGHEQYF
TRBJ1-5 . TRBV7-8 . TGTGCCAGCAGCTTACGGGGGGGCAATCAGCCCCAGCATTTT CASSLRGGNQPQHF
TRBJ1-3 . TRBV6-6 TRBD1 TGTGCCAGCAACCCGGGACAGGGGGCGAAAGGAAACACCATATATTTT CASNPGQGAKGNTIYF
TRBJ2-2 few TRBV6-2/TRBV6-3 . TGTGCCAGCAGTTCAGCTAGCTGGGCCGGGGAGCTGTTTTTT CASSSASWAGELFF
TRBJ1-5 few TRBV18 . TGTGCCAGCTCACCACTTCAGGGCGATCAGCCCCAGCATTTT CASSPLQGDQPQHF
TRBJ2-1 few TRBV20-1 TRBD1 TGCAGTGCTCCGAAACCCGGGACAGATTACAATGAGCAGTTCTTC CSAPKPGTDYNEQFF
TRBJ1-3 few TRBV20-1 . TGCAGTGCTACTCAGGGCTCTGGAAACACCATATATTTT CSATQGSGNTIYF
TRBJ2-1 . TRBV12-3/TRBV12-4 TRBD2 TGTGCCAGCAGTATCGGGCTAGCGGCCTACAATGAGCAGTTCTTC CASSIGLAAYNEQFF
TRBJ2-7 . TRBV5-5 . TGTGCCAGCAGCACCCGGCAGAACTACGAGCAGTACTTC CASSTRQNYEQYF
TRBJ2-3 . TRBV3-1 TRBD2 TGTGCCAGCAGCCCCGTGTTGGGGACTAGCGGGACTGCAGATACGCAGTATTTT CASSPVLGTSGTADTQYF
TRBJ2-3 . TRBV28 TRBD1 TGTGCCAGCAGTTTAAACAGGGGTTGCACAGATACGCAGTATTTT CASSLNRGCTDTQYF
TRBJ1-2 few TRBV28 . TGTGCCAGCAGTTCCGACGGAGTCCCAGGGGTGAATGGCTACACCTTC CASSSDGVPGVNGYTF
TRBJ2-7 . TRBV3-1 TRBD2 TGTGCCAGCAGTTCGCCGGGGGGCTACGAGCAGTACTTC CASSSPGGYEQYF
TRBJ2-1 . TRBV12-3/TRBV12-4 TRBD2 TGTGCCAGCAGTTTAAGAGCTAGCGGGAGGCGTTACAATGAGCAGTTCTTC CASSLRASGRRYNEQFF
TRBJ1-6 . TRBV20-1 . TGCAGTGCTCTCCGGGCGTTAGATAATTCACCCCTCCACTTT CSALRALDNSPLHF
TRBJ2-3 . TRBV7-9 TRBD1 TGTGCCAGCAGCTATCCGGGACAGAGCACAGATACGCAGTATTTT CASSYPGQSTDTQYF
TRBJ1-5 . TRBV5-8 . TGTGCCAGCAGGAATCAACTTACGGTGAATCAGCCCCAGCATTTT CASRNQLTVNQPQHF
TRBJ2-3 few TRBV4-2 TRBD2 TGTGCCAGCAGCCAAAGGCCCCGGACTAGCGAGGGGGGGGCAGATACGCAGTATTTT CASSQRPRTSEGGADTQYF
TRBJ1-3 few TRBV4-3 . TGCGCCAGCAGCCGGAGCATCCCCGGCAGGGACTCTGGAAACACCATATATTTT CASSRSIPGRDSGNTIYF
TRBJ2-1 few TRBV9 . TGTGCCAGCAGTAAAGTAGGCCCCCTCCCACGGACCCGCTCCTACAATGAGCAGTTCTTC CASSKVGPLPRTRSYNEQFF
TRBJ2-7 . TRBV28 TRBD1 TGTGCCAGCAGTTTACGGGCGACAGGGAGCTACGAGCAGTACTTC CASSLRATGSYEQYF
TRBJ1-5 few TRBV3-1 TRBD1 TGTGCCAGCAGCCAAGGACAGGGGGTTCAGCCCCAGCATTTT CASSQGQGVQPQHF
TRBJ1-4 few TRBV3-1 TRBD1 TGTGCCAGCACCGACAGGGGGTCTGAAAAACTGTTTTTT CASTDRGSEKLFF
TRBJ2-3 few TRBV7-8 TRBD2 TGTGCCAGCAGGAACCTAGCGGGAGCAACAGATACGCAGTATTTT CASRNLAGATDTQYF
TRBJ2-3 . TRBV4-1 TRBD2 TGCGCCAGCAGGCACGGGACTAGCGGGAACTCCCACACAGATACGCAGTATTTT CASRHGTSGNSHTDTQYF
TRBJ1-1 few TRBV4-2 . TGTGCCAGCAGCCAAGACAGGGACACTGAAGCTTTCTTT CASSQDRDTEAFF
TRBJ2-1 many TRBV28 . TGTGCCAGCAGTTCTTTTTCGGGCGGGGTGAATGAGCAGTTCTTC CASSSFSGGVNEQFF
TRBJ1-2 few TRBV3-1 . TGTGCCAGCAGCCAGCCCCTGGGGGTAGGCTATGGCTACACCTTC CASSQPLGVGYGYTF
TRBJ2-1 few TRBV20-1 . TGCAGTGCAAAGACAGGGATCTCAGCGGGAGTGTCCTACAATGAGCAGTTCTTC CSAKTGISAGVSYNEQFF
TRBJ2-2 . TRBV12-3/TRBV12-4 TRBD2 TGTGCCAGCAGTTTAGGCATTCCCGGGACTAGCGGGAGCGGCACCGGGGAGCTGTTTTTT CASSLGIPGTSGSGTGELFF
TRBJ2-2 few TRBV5-6 . TGTGCCAGCAGCTTGGTTCCCGCGAACACCGGGGAGCTGTTTTTT CASSLVPANTGELFF
TRBJ2-1 few TRBV6-2/TRBV6-3 . TGTGCCAGCAGTGGCATCAATGAGCAGTTCTTC CASSGINEQFF
TRBJ2-2 few TRBV3-1 . TGTGCCAGCAGCAGGGCAAACACCGGGGAGCTGTTTTTT CASSRANTGELFF
TRBJ2-3 few TRBV12-3/TRBV12-4 . TGTGCCAGCAGTTTTCCCGGTCGCACAGATACGCAGTATTTT CASSFPGRTDTQYF
TRBJ2-1 . TRBV20-1 TRBD2 TGCAGTGCTAGAGCGGGGGAGGGGTACAATGAGCAGTTCTTC CSARAGEGYNEQFF
TRBJ2-6 few TRBV6-2/TRBV6-3 TRBD2 TGTGCCAGCAGACTAAATCTATTCTCTAGCGGTGCCAACGTCCTGACTTTC CASRLNLFSSGANVLTF
TRBJ1-3 . TRBV6-5 . TGTGCCAGCAGTTCAACTGAGAGGGGAACTGGAAACACCATATATTTT CASSSTERGTGNTIYF
TRBJ2-1 many TRBV20-1 . TGCAGTGCTAGGAGAGGGGCTCAGAAAGGGGGGTTCTTC CSARRGAQKGGFF
TRBJ2-1 . TRBV20-1 TRBD2 TGCAGTGCTAGAGTGAGCCTAGCGGGGAGGAATGAGCAGTTCTTC CSARVSLAGRNEQFF
TRBJ2-1 few TRBV9 TRBD2 TGTGCCAGCAGCGGTAGCGGGAGGGCCACCAATGAGCAGTTCTTC CASSGSGRATNEQFF
TRBJ2-1 . TRBV12-3/TRBV12-4 TRBD2 TGTGCCAGCAGCCCGCCTAGCGGGAGCTACAATGAGCAGTTCTTC CASSPPSGSYNEQFF
TRBJ2-6 once TRBV6-5 . TGTGCCAGCAGTTGGACTCAAATCCGAGGGGCCTCTGGGGCCAACGTCCTGACTTTC CASSWTQIRGASGANVLTF